This entry lists 18 T cell receptor beta chains sequenced from one sample in a study of graft-versus-host responses after intestinal transplantation. Clones were read by immunoSEQ multiplex PCR, and TCRdb kept only the in-frame ones, dropping some. The sample includes about 93,000 clones, about 93% of them seen just once. The antigens of these receptors remain unknown. This specimen consisted of unstimulated CD8+ T cells sorted from spleen or lymph node cells, obtained before intestinal transplant. The origin of the receptors is a human donor who received an intestinal transplant.

The chain recombines TRBV25-1 with TRBJ2-3; the D is unclear. CDR3 size: 15 residues. Deletions cut 8 bases from V and 2 bases from J, with 17 bases between. The germline V gene encodes CDR1 MGHDK and CDR2 SYGVNS. CDR3 sequence (DNA): TGTGCCAGCTCTATTGACATAACCTTCACAGATACGCAGTATTTT. It translates to CASSIDITFTDTQYF.

V and J are TRBV6-4 and TRBJ2-2, with unresolved D. CDR3 length: 14 residues. Deletions cut 6 bases from V and 0 bases from J, with 8 bases between. Germline CDR1 reads MRHNA; CDR2 reads SNTAGT. CDR3 DNA sequence: TGTGCCAGCAGCTTAGGAGCGAACACCGGGGAGCTGTTTTTT. Protein sequence: CASSLGANTGELFF.

The V gene is TRBV5-4, the J gene TRBJ1-3; 7 bases match TRBD1. The CDR3 is 15 amino acids. The J segment lost 2 bases and the V segment lost 3 bases, leaving 5 bases of the junction unmatched. Germline V lookup: CDR1 SGHNT, CDR2 YYREEE (reference sequence). The CDR3 here is CASSYGTAPGNTIYF. CDR3 nucleotides: TGTGCCAGCAGCTATGGGACAGCTCCTGGAAACACCATATATTTT.

This clone was seen more than once but under ten times. This chain links TRBV4-1 with TRBJ1-6; D uncertain. This CDR3 contains 14 residues. V dropped 0 bases and J dropped 9 bases, with 9 bases sitting between them. Germline CDR1 is MGHRA and CDR2 is YSYEKL. CDR3 bases: TGCGCCAGCAGCCAAGATCAGGAGGTTTCACCCCTCCACTTT. Protein: CASSQDQEVSPLHF.

V usage is TRBV6-6 and J usage is TRBJ2-1; 7 bases line up with TRBD2. The germline V gene encodes CDR1 MNHNY and CDR2 SVGAGI (reference sequence). The CDR3 contains 16 residues. The V segment lost 6 bases and the J segment 3 bases; nucleotides outside the gene matches: 11. The CDR3 nucleotides read TGTGCCAGCAGCCCGGATAGCGGGTCCTACTACAATGAGCAGTTCTTC. This translates into CASSPDSGSYYNEQFF.

The V gene is TRBV30, the J gene TRBJ1-1, with a tentative D call TRBD1 (5 bases). Germline loops: CDR1 GTSNPN, CDR2 SVGIG (reference sequence). Between the trimmed V and J ends, which lost 4 bases and 4 bases, there was a span of 13 bases. The CDR3 has 13 residues. The CDR3, as DNA: TGTGCCTGGACGGCAGGGATGGGCACTGAAGCTTTCTTT. Amino acids: CAWTAGMGTEAFF.

The V call is TRBV4-2, the J call TRBJ1-1; no definite D call. V shed 3 bases and J shed 0 bases, with 8 bases lying between them. Germline CDR1 and CDR2: LGHNA and YNFKEQ. The CDR3 totals 14 residues. The CDR3 reads CASSHEGVNTEAFF. The DNA for the CDR3 is TGTGCCAGCAGCCACGAGGGTGTGAACACTGAAGCTTTCTTT.

This chain links TRBV9 with TRBJ2-1; no firm D call. The length of the CDR3 is 15 residues. Germline CDR1 SGDLS, CDR2 YYNGEE. V dropped 6 bases and J dropped 7 bases, with 20 bases sitting between them. CDR3 nucleotides: TGTGCCAGCACCCTGGCCGAAGACTCCCCTAATGAGCAGTTCTTC. The encoded protein is CASTLAEDSPNEQFF. The full variable domain, in which reference TRBV9 and TRBJ2-1 provide the parts outside the CDR3, is DSGVTQTPKHLITATGQRVTLRCSPRSGDLSVYWYQQSLDQGLQFLIQYYNGEERAKGNILERFSAQQFPDLHSELNLSSLELGDSALYFCASTLAEDSPNEQFFGPGTRLTVL.

DNA of the CDR3: TGTGCCAGCAGCCCAACGGGGGGTGAAGCTTTCTTT. Its translation is CASSPTGGEAFF. The chain recombines TRBV7-9 with TRBJ1-1; maybe TRBD1 (5 bases). V lost 5 bases to trimming and J lost 7 bases, with 11 bases between them. CDR3 size: 12 residues. Germline V gene lookup returns CDR1 SEHNR and CDR2 FQNEAQ (reference sequence).

V usage is TRBV30 and J usage is TRBJ2-1; D possibly corresponds to TRBD2 (7 bases). The germline gives CDR1 GTSNPN, CDR2 SVGIG (reference sequence). CDR3 length equals 14 residues. V was pared by 0 bases and J by 8 bases, with 14 bases between. The CDR3 loop is CAWSVLGGADEQFF. CDR3 DNA: TGTGCCTGGAGTGTACTGGGGGGGGCCGATGAGCAGTTCTTC.

J is TRBJ2-7 and V is TRBV25-1; TRBD2 agrees at 11 bases. CDR1 MGHDK and CDR2 SYGVNS come from the germline V gene. The CDR3 consists of 16 residues. Trimming took 0 bases from V and 2 from J; bases not matched to a gene: 3. This chain's CDR3 is CASSEYTSGSTYEQYF. As DNA, the CDR3 is TGTGCCAGCAGTGAATACACTAGCGGGAGTACCTACGAGCAGTACTTC.

A single count supports this clone. The rearrangement joins TRBV19 to TRBJ2-7; the match to TRBD1 covers 8 bases. The V gene's germline CDR1 is LNHDA and CDR2 SQIVND (reference sequence). Trimming at V came to 3 bases and at J to 4 bases, leaving 5 bases not matched to a gene. The CDR3 length is 14 residues. Here the CDR3 reads CASSMGQAGYEQYF. The CDR3 nucleotides are TGTGCCAGTAGTATGGGACAGGCCGGTTACGAGCAGTACTTC.

The chain uses TRBV29-1 and TRBJ1-2; no clear D gene. Germline assignment: CDR1 SQVTM and CDR2 ANQGSEA. The V gene lost 2 bases and the J gene lost 7 bases, with 14 bases spanning the gap. The CDR3 loop spans 13 amino acids. The CDR3 DNA sequence: TGCAGCGTTGAATTAGGAGGGATTCTTGGCTACACCTTC. Translating gives CSVELGGILGYTF.

The chain links TRBV5-8 to TRBJ1-5, with a tentative D call TRBD1 (5 bases). The V end was cut by 6 bases, the J end by 0 bases, with 13 bases between. The CDR3 has 15 residues. Germline-derived CDR1 and CDR2 are SGHTS and YDEGEE. The CDR3 nucleotides are TGTGCCAGCACGGGGGACGGCTATAGCAATCAGCCCCAGCATTTT. As protein: CASTGDGYSNQPQHF.

CDR3 nucleotide sequence: TGTGCCACCAGCTTGGGACAGACCTACGAGCAGTACTTC. This sequence encodes CATSLGQTYEQYF. The chain combines TRBV15 with TRBJ2-7; TRBD1 matches at 7 bases. The CDR3 has 13 residues. V shed 5 bases, J shed 2 bases, and the junction held 3 bases outside the gene matches. CDR1 LNHNV and CDR2 YYDKDF come from the germline V gene (reference sequence). Full variable domain (rest looked up from reference TRBV15 and TRBJ2-7): DAMVIQNPRYQVTQFGKPVTLSCSQTLNHNVMYWYQQKSSQAPKLLFHYYDKDFNNEADTPDNFQSRRPNTSFCFLDIRSPGLGDTAMYLCATSLGQTYEQYFGPGTRLTVT.

This chain joins TRBV27 and TRBJ1-6, with D tentatively TRBD1 (5 bases). The CDR3 extends over 15 amino acids. Per germline, CDR1 MNHEY and CDR2 SMNVEV (reference sequence). The ends were cut back, 3 bases at V and 8 bases at J, with 14 bases in the middle. The CDR3 is CASSFAGYSYSPLHF. DNA for the CDR3: TGTGCCAGCAGTTTTGCAGGGTACAGTTATTCACCCCTCCACTTT.

The V and J genes are TRBV6-5 and TRBJ2-7; tentative D call: TRBD2 (6 bases). This CDR3 region has 12 residues. Germline values: CDR1 MNHEY, CDR2 SVGAGI. Trimming cost V 8 bases and J 0 bases, with 8 bases left between them. The CDR3 loop reads CASGTDSYEQYF. CDR3 sequence (DNA): TGTGCCAGCGGGACTGACTCCTACGAGCAGTACTTC.

The chain links TRBV19 to TRBJ1-1; 7 nucleotides line up with TRBD1. This CDR3 spans 13 amino acids. Trimming at V came to 5 bases and at J to 7 bases, leaving 7 bases not matched to a gene. Germline loops: CDR1 LNHDA, CDR2 SQIVND (reference sequence). CDR3 amino acids: CASSALTGNEAFF. The CDR3 region has the DNA TGTGCCAGTAGTGCGCTGACAGGGAATGAAGCTTTCTTT.